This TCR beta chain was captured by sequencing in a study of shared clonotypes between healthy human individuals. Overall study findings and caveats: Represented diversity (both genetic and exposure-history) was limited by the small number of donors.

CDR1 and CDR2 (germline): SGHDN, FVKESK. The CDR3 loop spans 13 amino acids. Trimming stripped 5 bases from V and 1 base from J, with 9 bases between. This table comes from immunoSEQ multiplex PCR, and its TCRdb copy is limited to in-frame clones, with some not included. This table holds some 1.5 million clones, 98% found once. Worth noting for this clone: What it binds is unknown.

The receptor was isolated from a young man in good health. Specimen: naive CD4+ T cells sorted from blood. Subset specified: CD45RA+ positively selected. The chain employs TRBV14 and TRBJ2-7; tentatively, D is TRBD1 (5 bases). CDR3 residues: CASSGSGSYEQYF. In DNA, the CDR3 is TGTGCCAGCAGCGGTTCAGGGTCCTACGAGCAGTACTTC.